The next 18 T cell receptor beta chains were all read from a single sample in a study of blood T cell repertoires in COVID-19. Some clones are missing from TCRdb's copy, which holds only in-frame ones; the method was immunoSEQ multiplex PCR. There are approximately 72,000 clones in the sample; 85% to 90% occur only once, and under 40% lies in the top ten. Source material: peripheral blood. The receptors were sampled from a woman of 80 years or more with active or convalescent COVID-19.

The chain links TRBV4-1 to TRBJ2-2; maybe TRBD1 (6 bases). V was clipped by 1 base and J by 8 bases, with 14 bases between them. CDR1 and CDR2 (germline): MGHRA, YSYEKL. This CDR3 contains 15 residues. The CDR3 DNA is TGCGCCAGCAGCCAAGTCCGAGGGGGAAATGGGGAGCTGTTTTTT. Encoded protein: CASSQVRGGNGELFF.

The V gene is TRBV19, the J gene TRBJ1-2, with TRBD1 identical over 11 bases. CDR3 length equals 17 residues. Per the germline V gene, CDR1 is LNHDA and CDR2 is SQIVND (reference sequence). After removal of 2 bases from V and 4 bases from J, the junction contained 9 bases not matched to a gene. The CDR3 loop is CASSILTGQGDFYGYTF. As DNA, the CDR3 is TGTGCCAGTAGTATATTAACGGGACAGGGGGACTTCTATGGCTACACCTTC.

This clone was observed a handful of times. The chain recombines TRBV11-3 with TRBJ1-1; D gene unclear. Trimming removed 5 bases from V and 4 bases from J, with 11 bases in between. The CDR3 contains 13 residues. The germline V gene encodes CDR1 SGHNT and CDR2 YENEEA. DNA for the CDR3: TGTGCCAGCAGCATGAGGTCGGGCACTGAAGCTTTCTTT. This encodes CASSMRSGTEAFF.

The V gene is TRBV29-1, the J gene TRBJ2-5, with 9 bases fitting TRBD1. Unmatched junction bases numbered 7, after V lost 7 bases and J lost 4 bases. This CDR3 is built from 13 residues. The germline CDR1 and CDR2 sequences are SQVTM and ANQGSEA. The DNA of the CDR3 is TGCAGCGGTGCAACAGGGGGCCGAGAGACCCAGTACTTC. Residues: CSGATGGRETQYF.

This rearrangement joins TRBV6-6 to TRBJ1-3; D not certain. The CDR3 runs to 14 residues. Germline-derived CDR1 and CDR2 are MNHNY and SVGAGI (reference sequence). The V end lost 6 bases, the J end lost 0 bases, and 9 bases lay between the germline ends. The CDR3 is CASRRRSSGNTIYF. CDR3 DNA: TGTGCCAGCAGAAGGAGGAGCTCTGGAAACACCATATATTTT.

The chain recombines TRBV7-2 with TRBJ2-3; no clear D. Germline CDR1 reads SGHTA; CDR2 reads FQGNSA. The CDR3 is 16 residues long. V lost 6 bases to trimming and J lost 2 bases, with 18 bases between them. This CDR3 reads CASRQISAIATDTQYF. Written as DNA, the CDR3 is TGTGCCAGCAGGCAGATATCCGCCATAGCCACAGATACGCAGTATTTT.

The chain joins TRBV23-1 to TRBJ2-1; 8 bases match TRBD2. TRBV23-1 is flagged as an ORF with uncertain function. CDR3 length equals 14 residues. Germline trimming cut 4 bases from V and 8 bases from J; bases unmatched to any gene: 7. CDR3 coding DNA: TGCGCCAGCAGTCTCCGGACTAGCATGTATGAGCAGTTCTTC. Translation: CASSLRTSMYEQFF.

V and J are TRBV7-9 and TRBJ2-7; D is unresolved. Germline values: CDR1 SEHNR, CDR2 FQNEAQ (reference sequence). The V end lost 2 bases, the J end lost 3 bases, and 8 bases lay between the germline ends. There are 13 residues in the CDR3. For the CDR3, the DNA is TGTGCCAGCAGCTTAAACGCGAACTACGAGCAGTACTTC. Translation: CASSLNANYEQYF.

J is TRBJ2-1 and V is TRBV7-2, with TRBD2 identical over 7 bases. With 5 bases clipped from V and 1 base from J, the junction kept 17 bases outside the gene matches. CDR3 size: 19 residues. Germline CDR1 SGHTA, CDR2 FQGNSA. DNA of the CDR3: TGTGCCAGCAGCCCCCAGTCATCTATGCGGGGGTGGTCCTACAATGAGCAGTTCTTC. It translates to CASSPQSSMRGWSYNEQFF.

The gene calls are TRBV7-2 and TRBJ2-5, with 12 bases matching TRBD2. Germline V gene data show CDR1 as SGHTA and CDR2 as FQGNSA. The junction had 7 bases not matched to a gene; V was cut back by 6 bases and J by 5 bases. This CDR3 is built from 15 residues. CDR3 residues: CASRFGLAGHETQYF. The CDR3, as DNA: TGTGCCAGCAGATTCGGACTAGCGGGGCATGAGACCCAGTACTTC.

The V gene is TRBV7-9, the J gene TRBJ1-2; 10 positions match TRBD1. Germline V gene lookup returns CDR1 SEHNR and CDR2 FQNEAQ (reference sequence). The CDR3 is 13 residues long. V lost 5 bases and J lost 7; bases outside the gene matches: 4. CDR3 protein: CASSLDRGPGYTF. CDR3 coding DNA: TGTGCCAGCAGCCTTGACAGGGGGCCTGGCTACACCTTC. The variable domain in full, completed from reference TRBV7-9 and TRBJ1-2, reads DTGVSQNPRHKITKRGQNVTFRCDPISEHNRLYWYRQTLGQGPEFLTYFQNEAQLEKSRLLSDRFSAERPKGSFSTLEIQRTEQGDSAMYLCASSLDRGPGYTFGSGTRLTVV.

The CDR3 nucleotides read TGTGCCAGCAGGACCTCAGGGACAGAAGCTTTCTTT. This encodes CASRTSGTEAFF. The V gene is TRBV7-9, the J gene TRBJ1-1; TRBD1 is a possible D gene (6 bases). Trimming removed 6 bases at V and 8 bases at J, with 13 bases between. From germline, CDR1 is SEHNR and CDR2 FQNEAQ (reference sequence). The CDR3 totals 12 residues.

This chain connects TRBV28 to TRBJ2-3; a possible D gene is TRBD2 (6 bases). The germline V and J ends were trimmed by 1 base and 2 bases, with 13 bases remaining between them. Germline assignment: CDR1 MDHEN and CDR2 SYDVKM. The CDR3 length is 16 residues. Here the CDR3 DNA reads TGTGCCAGCAGTTTATATGGGACTTCTGACACAGATACGCAGTATTTT. Its protein is CASSLYGTSDTDTQYF.

This chain joins TRBV24-1 and TRBJ2-2, with D tentatively TRBD2 (6 bases). Trimming stripped 2 bases from V and 0 bases from J, with 9 bases between. CDR3 length equals 16 residues. Germline V gives CDR1 KGHDR, CDR2 SFDVKD. In nucleotides, the CDR3 is TGTGCCACCAGTGATTGGGGCGGGACGAACACCGGGGAGCTGTTTTTT. Its translation is CATSDWGGTNTGELFF.

This clone was detected a few times. The chain uses TRBV23-1 and TRBJ1-2; 8 nucleotides line up with TRBD1. TRBV23-1 is an ORF for which the function is uncertain. The CDR3 runs to 16 residues. V was pared by 6 bases and J by 3 bases, with 12 bases of the junction left unmatched. The CDR3 DNA sequence: TGCGCCAGCAGCCCTCTCCAGGGGGCGCCGGACTATGGCTACACCTTC. This gives the protein CASSPLQGAPDYGYTF.

The chain combines TRBV9 with TRBJ1-2; the D gene is possibly TRBD1 (6 bases). This CDR3 contains 14 residues. Trimming cost V 4 bases and J 8 bases, with 18 bases left between them. Germline assignment: CDR1 SGDLS and CDR2 YYNGEE. The CDR3 protein is CASSPTYRVRGYTF. The CDR3 DNA reads TGTGCCAGCAGCCCAACGTACAGGGTTAGAGGCTACACCTTC.

The chain is built from TRBV29-1 and TRBJ2-1; the match to TRBD1 covers 11 bases. The CDR3 spans 15 residues. J was trimmed by 3 bases and V by 3 bases; bases with no gene match: 4. The germline V gene has CDR1 SQVTM and CDR2 ANQGSEA. CDR3 coding DNA: TGCAGCGTTGAGGACAGGGGGCGCCGCTACAATGAGCAGTTCTTC. Its protein product is CSVEDRGRRYNEQFF.

This clone turned up a few times. The CDR3 is CASSSIAGGPDYNEQFF. CDR3 DNA: TGTGCCAGCTCATCAATAGCGGGGGGGCCGGACTACAATGAGCAGTTCTTC. The rearrangement uses TRBV18 and TRBJ2-1, with 11 bases identical to TRBD2. This CDR3 has 17 amino acids. The junction had 9 bases not matched to a gene; V was cut back by 5 bases and J by 3 bases. Germline V CDR1 and CDR2: KGHSH, LQKENI.